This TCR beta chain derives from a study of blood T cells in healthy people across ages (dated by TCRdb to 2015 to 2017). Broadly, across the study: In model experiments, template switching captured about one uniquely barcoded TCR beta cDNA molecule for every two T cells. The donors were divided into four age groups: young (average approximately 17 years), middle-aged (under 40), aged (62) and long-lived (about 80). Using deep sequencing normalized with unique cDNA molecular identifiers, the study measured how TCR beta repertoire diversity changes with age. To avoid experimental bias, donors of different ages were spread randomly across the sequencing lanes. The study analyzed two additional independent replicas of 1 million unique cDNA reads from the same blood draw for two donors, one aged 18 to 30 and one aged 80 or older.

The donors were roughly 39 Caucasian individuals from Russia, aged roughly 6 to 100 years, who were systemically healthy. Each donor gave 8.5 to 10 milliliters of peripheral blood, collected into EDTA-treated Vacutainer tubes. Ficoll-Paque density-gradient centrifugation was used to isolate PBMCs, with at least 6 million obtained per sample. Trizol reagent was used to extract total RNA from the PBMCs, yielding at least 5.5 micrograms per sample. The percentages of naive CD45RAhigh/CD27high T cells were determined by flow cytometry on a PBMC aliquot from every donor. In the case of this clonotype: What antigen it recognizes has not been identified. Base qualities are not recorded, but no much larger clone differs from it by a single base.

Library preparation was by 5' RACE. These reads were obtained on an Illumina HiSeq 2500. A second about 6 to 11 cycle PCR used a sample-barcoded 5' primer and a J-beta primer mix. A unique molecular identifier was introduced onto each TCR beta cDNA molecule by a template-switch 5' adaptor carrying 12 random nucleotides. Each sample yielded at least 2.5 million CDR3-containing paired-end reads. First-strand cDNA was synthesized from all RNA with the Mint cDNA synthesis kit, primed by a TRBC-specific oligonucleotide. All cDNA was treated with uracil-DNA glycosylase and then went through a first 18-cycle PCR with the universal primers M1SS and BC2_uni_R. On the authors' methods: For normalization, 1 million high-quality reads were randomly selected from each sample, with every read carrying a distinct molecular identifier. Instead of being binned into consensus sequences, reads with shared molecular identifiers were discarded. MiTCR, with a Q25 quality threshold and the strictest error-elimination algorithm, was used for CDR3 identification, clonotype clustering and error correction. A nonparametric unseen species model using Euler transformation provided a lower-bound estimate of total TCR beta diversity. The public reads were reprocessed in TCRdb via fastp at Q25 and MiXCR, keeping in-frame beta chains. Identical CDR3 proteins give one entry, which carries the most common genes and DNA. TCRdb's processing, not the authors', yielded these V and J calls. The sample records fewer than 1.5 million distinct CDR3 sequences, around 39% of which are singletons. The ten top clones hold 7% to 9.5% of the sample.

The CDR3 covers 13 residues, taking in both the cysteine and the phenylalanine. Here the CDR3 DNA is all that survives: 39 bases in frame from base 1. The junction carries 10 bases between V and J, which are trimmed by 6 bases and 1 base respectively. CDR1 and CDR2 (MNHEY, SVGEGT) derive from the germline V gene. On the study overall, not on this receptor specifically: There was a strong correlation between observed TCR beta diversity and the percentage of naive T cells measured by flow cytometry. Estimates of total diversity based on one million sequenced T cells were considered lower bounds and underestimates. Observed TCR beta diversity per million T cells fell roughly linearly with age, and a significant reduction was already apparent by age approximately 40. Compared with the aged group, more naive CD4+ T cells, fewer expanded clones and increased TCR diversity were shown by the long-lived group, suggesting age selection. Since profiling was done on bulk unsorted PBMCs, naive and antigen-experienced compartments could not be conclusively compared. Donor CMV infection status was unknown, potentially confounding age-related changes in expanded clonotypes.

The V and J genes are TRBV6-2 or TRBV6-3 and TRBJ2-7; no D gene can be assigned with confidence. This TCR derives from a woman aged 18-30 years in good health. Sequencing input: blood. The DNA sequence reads TGTGCCAGCAGCCCCCTGAGATCCTACGAGCAGTACTTC. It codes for CASSPLRSYEQYF.